This T cell receptor beta chain was sequenced in a study of neoadjuvant anti-PD-1 for oral cavity cancer. V dropped 6 bases and J dropped 5 bases, with 16 bases sitting between them. Germline values: CDR1 MNHEY, CDR2 SVGAGI. The CDR3 has 14 amino acids. The data were produced by immunoSEQ multiplex PCR, yet TCRdb's version contains in-frame clones alone and is incomplete. The repertoire holds approximately 45,000 clones, with 60% to 80% as singletons. Time point here: after neoadjuvant nivolumab, at surgical resection. This clonotype originated in a person aged 40-85 years with oral cavity squamous cell carcinoma. The V gene is TRBV6-5, the J gene TRBJ2-5, with unresolved D. Sequenced material: PBMCs, taken after nivolumab (anti-PD-1) treatment. The DNA of the CDR3 is TGTGCCAGCAGCCCAGGTGTTGAAGGGGAGACCCAGTACTTC. Amino acids: CASSPGVEGETQYF.